This TCR beta chain was sequenced during a study of T-cell reconstitution after alpha-beta-depleted transplantation in children. Whole-study findings and limits: The authors attributed T-cell counts and diversity one year after transplant mostly to newly produced T cells. There were some patients whose high TCRbeta diversity at day 60 came from surviving recipient T cells and thymic progenitors.

Researchers prepared the TCRbeta library using unique molecular identifiers, the study reports. Via MiXCR, TCRdb re-called the PCR reads, giving one row per CDR3 protein. Here the sample spans some 200,000 distinct CDR3 sequences, roughly 6.3% being singletons. The V gene end was trimmed by 0 bases and the J gene end by 2 bases; junction bases not matched to a gene: 12. Germline assignment: CDR1 SGHTA and CDR2 FQGNSA. The CDR3 has 19 amino acids. Of note for this clonotype: Its antigen is unidentified.

Sequences were derived from PBMCs, sampled before TCRalphabeta/CD19-depleted stem cell transplant. This TCR came from a girl under three years old with combined immunodeficiency, due to receive a stem cell transplant. V usage is TRBV7-2 and J usage is TRBJ2-7, with 11 bases matching TRBD1. CDR3 region: CASSLALIFGTGGAYEQYF. Here the CDR3 DNA reads TGTGCCAGCAGCTTAGCGCTAATTTTCGGGACAGGGGGAGCCTACGAGCAGTACTTC. The variable domain in full, with the rest retrieved from reference TRBV7-2 and TRBJ2-7, is GAGVSQSPSNKVTEKGKDVELRCDPISGHTALYWYRQSLGQGLEFLIYFQGNSAPDKSGLPSDRFSAERTGGSVSTLTIQRTQQEDSAVYLCASSLALIFGTGGAYEQYFGPGTRLTVT.